The 30 T cell receptor beta chains below all came from one sample that was sequenced in a study of blood T cell repertoires in COVID-19. Only in-frame clones appear in the TCRdb table, and some are missing; sequencing was by immunoSEQ multiplex PCR. The sample gives approximately 200,000 clones, 75% to 90% of which show up once; around 2.3% is in the top ten. The sample comprised PBMCs or T cells enriched from blood (not recorded which). These receptors were taken from a woman aged 25 to 45 who had recovered from COVID-19.

The chain employs TRBV9 and TRBJ1-6; 9 positions agree with TRBD1. The CDR3 sequence is 15 residues long. V trimming: 4 bases; J trimming: 7 bases; junction bases outside the gene matches: 6. From germline, CDR1 is SGDLS and CDR2 YYNGEE. CDR3 amino acids: CASSPMTGGNSPLHF. The DNA for the CDR3 is TGTGCCAGCAGCCCGATGACAGGGGGAAATTCACCCCTCCACTTT.

This chain joins TRBV5-1 and TRBJ1-2, with TRBD1 identical over 7 bases. The CDR3 has 17 residues. With V trimmed by 4 bases and J by 0 bases, 12 bases remained unmatched. CDR1 and CDR2 from the germline V gene are SGHRS and YFSETQ. The chain's CDR3 is CASSLGTAGDPNYGYTF. The DNA for the CDR3 is TGCGCCAGCAGCCTTGGGACAGCAGGGGACCCTAACTATGGCTACACCTTC. Full variable domain (rest looked up from reference TRBV5-1 and TRBJ1-2): KAGVTQTPRYLIKTRGQQVTLSCSPISGHRSVSWYQQTPGQGLQFLFEYFSETQRNKGNFPGRFSGRQFSNSRSEMNVSTLELGDSALYLCASSLGTAGDPNYGYTFGSGTRLTVV.

The J gene is TRBJ2-3, the V gene TRBV9, with a tentative D call TRBD2 (6 bases). The CDR3 contains 12 residues. Germline-derived CDR1 and CDR2 are SGDLS and YYNGEE. Trimming took 7 bases from V and 0 from J, leaving 6 bases between them. CDR3 sequence reads: CASGTSTDTQYF. The CDR3 coding sequence is TGTGCCAGCGGGACTAGCACAGATACGCAGTATTTT.

This chain joins TRBV4-3 and TRBJ2-2; 7 bases map to TRBD1. The CDR3 runs to 15 residues. V shed 4 bases and J 4 bases; nucleotides not matched to a gene: 6. The germline V gene has CDR1 LGHNA and CDR2 YSLEER. The CDR3 nucleotides read TGCGCCAGCAGCCCGACGGGACAGATCACCGGGGAGCTGTTTTTT. Translation: CASSPTGQITGELFF.

The rearrangement uses TRBV19 and TRBJ1-5, with D maybe TRBD1 (6 bases). This CDR3 comprises 15 residues. Germline V CDR1 and CDR2: LNHDA, SQIVND (reference sequence). The ends were cut back, 3 bases at V and 4 bases at J, with 13 bases in the middle. The CDR3 spells CASSIGGGRNQPQHF. The CDR3 DNA is TGTGCCAGTAGTATCGGCGGGGGCCGGAATCAGCCCCAGCATTTT.

This clone was seen just once. The chain joins TRBV7-3 to TRBJ2-6, with TRBD1 matching over 11 bases. The CDR3 sequence is 17 residues long. The trim removed 3 bases at V and 3 bases at J, leaving 4 bases unmatched. The germline V gene has CDR1 SGHTA and CDR2 FQGTGA. In DNA form, the CDR3 reads TGTGCCAGCAGCTTGAGGACAGGGGGCTATGGGGCCAACGTCCTGACTTTC. The encoded protein is CASSLRTGGYGANVLTF.

The rearrangement links TRBV7-2 to TRBJ2-3, with TRBD2 matching 12 bases. The germline gives CDR1 SGHTA, CDR2 FQGNSA. There are 17 residues in the CDR3. V was pared by 5 bases and J by 5 bases, with 11 bases of the junction left unmatched. This CDR3 reads CASSLMGSGLAGDTQYF. The CDR3 DNA sequence: TGTGCCAGCAGCCTTATGGGATCGGGACTAGCGGGAGATACGCAGTATTTT.

The V call is TRBV6-5, the J call TRBJ1-2; D remains unclear. Germline assignment: CDR1 MNHEY and CDR2 SVGAGI. Trimming took 0 bases from V and 5 from J, leaving 10 bases between them. The CDR3 loop spans 14 amino acids. The CDR3 sequence: CASSYSNTRYGYTF. The CDR3, as DNA: TGTGCCAGCAGTTACTCCAACACCCGATATGGCTACACCTTC.

The chain is built from TRBV30 and TRBJ1-2, with a tentative D call TRBD1 (5 bases). CDR3 length equals 15 residues. With 1 base removed from V and 2 bases from J, the gap between germline ends came to 14 bases. Germline CDR1 reads GTSNPN; CDR2 reads SVGIG (reference sequence). This chain's CDR3 is CAWSAWDSRNYGYTF. Written as DNA, the CDR3 is TGTGCCTGGAGTGCTTGGGACTCTCGGAACTATGGCTACACCTTC.

This clone was observed once. The chain recombines TRBV7-2 with TRBJ2-3; TRBD2 matches at 12 bases. This CDR3 has 17 amino acids. V was clipped by 3 bases and J by 6 bases; unmatched bases: 10. CDR1 and CDR2 from the germline V gene are SGHTA and FQGNSA. The CDR3 loop is CASSLSLAGGPGDTQYF. In DNA form, the CDR3 reads TGTGCCAGCAGCTTGTCCCTAGCGGGAGGGCCGGGGGATACGCAGTATTTT.

The rearrangement uses TRBV7-2 and TRBJ1-1, with TRBD1 matching 8 bases. CDR1 and CDR2 (germline): SGHTA, FQGNSA. The CDR3 sequence is 17 residues long. V lost 5 bases to trimming and J lost 4 bases; unmatched junction nucleotides: 15. The CDR3 loop reads CASSARTGSLWGTEAFF. In DNA form, the CDR3 reads TGTGCCAGCAGCGCCCGGACAGGGTCCTTGTGGGGCACTGAAGCTTTCTTT.

CDR3 nucleotides: TGTGCCAGCAGTCCCCCTGGGACAGCAAAACTGTTTTTT. Encoded protein: CASSPPGTAKLFF. V usage is TRBV28 and J usage is TRBJ1-4; 7 bases fit TRBD1. Per the germline V gene, CDR1 is MDHEN and CDR2 is SYDVKM. Unmatched junction bases numbered 7, after V lost 5 bases and J lost 10 bases. The CDR3 runs 13 residues.

The chain has TRBV15 and TRBJ1-3; D gene ambiguous. V gave up 6 bases and J gave up 0 bases, with 12 bases separating them. CDR1 and CDR2 from the germline V gene are LNHNV and YYDKDF (reference sequence). CDR3 size: 15 residues. CDR3 in amino acids: CATSQRVSSGNTIYF. Written as DNA, the CDR3 is TGTGCCACCAGTCAACGGGTGAGCTCTGGAAACACCATATATTTT.

This chain joins TRBV5-1 and TRBJ2-2; the match to TRBD1 covers 8 bases. The trim removed 4 bases at V and 0 bases at J, leaving 5 bases unmatched. In germline, CDR1 is SGHRS, CDR2 YFSETQ. The CDR3 length is 16 residues. DNA for the CDR3: TGCGCCAGCAGCCTTAGGACAGGGTCGAACACCGGGGAGCTGTTTTTT. It encodes CASSLRTGSNTGELFF.

About this clone itself: The sample contains more than one DNA sequence encoding this CDR3. The rearrangement joins TRBV5-1 to TRBJ2-2; D might be TRBD2 (6 bases). From germline, CDR1 is SGHRS and CDR2 YFSETQ. The CDR3 has 15 amino acids. The V end was cut by 2 bases, the J end by 3 bases, with 11 bases between. CDR3 loop: CASSLLGGDTGELFF. In DNA, the CDR3 is TGCGCCAGCAGCTTACTCGGAGGGGACACCGGGGAGCTGTTTTTT.

J is TRBJ2-2 and V is TRBV19, with TRBD2 matching 9 bases. Germline assignment: CDR1 LNHDA and CDR2 SQIVND (reference sequence). This CDR3 comprises 13 residues. V shed 6 bases, J shed 6 bases, and the junction held 2 bases outside the gene matches. The CDR3 loop reads CASRLAGAGELFF. The CDR3 bases are TGTGCCAGTAGGTTAGCGGGGGCCGGGGAGCTGTTTTTT.

In this sample, this clone turned up once. This chain joins TRBV2 and TRBJ2-7; 9 bases align to TRBD1. The CDR3 runs to 14 residues. With 7 bases clipped from V and 5 bases from J, the junction kept 9 bases outside the gene matches. Germline CDR1 and CDR2: SNHLY and FYNNEI. CDR3 bases: TGTGCCAGCAAAGACCGGGACAGGGAAGACGAGCAGTACTTC. This translates into CASKDRDREDEQYF.

This sequence joins TRBV7-9 and TRBJ1-2; TRBD1 agrees at 9 bases. The CDR3 loop spans 14 amino acids. Germline-derived CDR1 and CDR2 are SEHNR and FQNEAQ (reference sequence). The V gene end was trimmed by 6 bases and the J gene end by 13 bases; junction bases not matched to a gene: 15. The DNA of the CDR3 is TGTGCCAGCAGATCGGGACAGGGCACTATGGTGGGCACCTTC. The encoded protein is CASRSGQGTMVGTF.

The chain links TRBV4-1 to TRBJ2-7, with D maybe TRBD2 (5 bases). Germline-derived CDR1 and CDR2 are MGHRA and YSYEKL. The CDR3 consists of 17 residues. Trimming pared 2 bases from V and 2 bases from J, leaving 19 bases between. The CDR3: CASSQSWRPDTTYEQYF. CDR3 DNA: TGCGCCAGCAGCCAATCGTGGAGGCCAGATACAACCTACGAGCAGTACTTC.

V usage is TRBV9 and J usage is TRBJ1-6, with a tentative D call TRBD1 (5 bases). The V and J ends lost 4 bases and 8 bases respectively, with 19 bases between them. The germline gives CDR1 SGDLS, CDR2 YYNGEE. The CDR3 runs to 16 residues. The CDR3 reads CASSTHDSGGDSPLHF. The CDR3 nucleotides are TGTGCCAGCAGCACCCACGACAGCGGGGGGGATTCACCCCTCCACTTT.

The CDR3 loop is CASSTTVQNSPLHF. The DNA of the CDR3 is TGTGCCAGCAGCACGACAGTACAGAATTCACCCCTCCACTTT. This sequence joins TRBV7-8 and TRBJ1-6; perhaps TRBD1 as D (5 bases). The germline CDR1 and CDR2 sequences are SGHVS and FQNEAQ. V was clipped by 5 bases and J by 7 bases, with 12 bases between them. The CDR3 spans 14 residues.

The chain links TRBV6-5 to TRBJ1-2; unclear D gene. Germline CDR1 reads MNHEY; CDR2 reads SVGAGI. The CDR3 covers 13 residues. V lost 6 bases, J lost 5 bases, and 13 bases lay in between. The CDR3 nucleotides read TGTGCCAGCAGATCAGGCGTAGGTTATGGCTACACCTTC. Translation gives CASRSGVGYGYTF.

V gene TRBV7-3 combines with J gene TRBJ1-1; D might be TRBD1 (6 bases). Between the trimmed V and J ends, which lost 0 bases and 4 bases, there was a span of 9 bases. Germline V gene data show CDR1 as SGHTA and CDR2 as FQGTGA. The CDR3 extends over 14 amino acids. This CDR3 is CASSLTGGVTEAFF. The CDR3 DNA is TGTGCCAGCAGCTTAACAGGGGGGGTCACTGAAGCTTTCTTT. The entire variable domain, with the rest obtained from reference TRBV7-3 and TRBJ1-1, is as follows: GAGVSQTPSNKVTEKGKYVELRCDPISGHTALYWYRQSLGQGPEFLIYFQGTGAADDSGLPNDRFFAVRPEGSVSTLKIQRTERGDSAVYLCASSLTGGVTEAFFGQGTRLTVV.

The V gene is TRBV24-1, the J gene TRBJ1-1; TRBD1 is a possible D gene (5 bases). The CDR3 extends over 13 amino acids. In germline, CDR1 is KGHDR, CDR2 SFDVKD. With 7 bases removed from V and 6 bases from J, the gap between germline ends came to 14 bases. As DNA, the CDR3 is TGTGCCACCAGGTTTGGGGCATTATCTGAAGCTTTCTTT. This gives the protein CATRFGALSEAFF.

The rearrangement joins TRBV19 to TRBJ2-1, with 10 bases fitting TRBD2. Germline trimming cut 1 base from V and 3 bases from J; bases unmatched to any gene: 6. This CDR3 is built from 17 residues. Germline V gene data show CDR1 as LNHDA and CDR2 as SQIVND (reference sequence). CDR3 sequence (DNA): TGTGCCAGTAGTATAGTCAATAGCGGGAGGTACTACAATGAGCAGTTCTTC. This codes for CASSIVNSGRYYNEQFF.

This clone was recorded a few times. The chain links TRBV18 to TRBJ1-1; maybe TRBD1 (6 bases). V lost 6 bases and J 4 bases, leaving 18 bases between the germline ends. The CDR3 is 15 residues long. Germline CDR1 and CDR2: KGHSH and LQKENI. CDR3 sequence (DNA): TGTGCCAGCTCCCCGGTTGGGGGCGGGAGCACTGAAGCTTTCTTT. Encoded protein: CASSPVGGGSTEAFF.

The chain combines TRBV27 with TRBJ1-2, with TRBD1 matching 9 bases. The V and J ends lost 3 bases and 8 bases, in that order; junction bases with no gene match: 7. The CDR3 is 14 residues long. Germline CDR1 is MNHEY and CDR2 is SMNVEV (reference sequence). The CDR3 sequence: CASSFGTGSGGYTF. In DNA form, the CDR3 reads TGTGCCAGCAGTTTTGGGACAGGGAGCGGAGGCTACACCTTC.

The chain couples TRBV24-1 to TRBJ1-5; D is possibly TRBD1 (6 bases). The V end was cut by 4 bases, the J end by 0 bases, with 9 bases between. Germline V CDR1 and CDR2: KGHDR, SFDVKD. The CDR3 has 15 amino acids. The chain's CDR3 is CATSESGDSNQPQHF. CDR3 coding DNA: TGTGCCACCAGTGAGTCAGGGGATAGCAATCAGCCCCAGCATTTT.

The gene calls are TRBV4-3 and TRBJ1-2; perhaps TRBD1 as D (6 bases). The germline CDR1 and CDR2 sequences are LGHNA and YSLEER. The CDR3 covers 18 residues. The V end was cut by 3 bases, the J end by 3 bases, with 23 bases between. CDR3 coding DNA: TGCGCCAGCAGCCATGTTCTTGTCAGGGGCTTGGTCGACTATGGCTACACCTTC. Translating gives CASSHVLVRGLVDYGYTF.

The rearrangement links TRBV7-2 to TRBJ1-2; 12 bases match TRBD1. This CDR3 spans 17 amino acids. Trimming removed 1 base from V and 2 bases from J; junction bases left unmatched: 5. Per the germline V gene, CDR1 is SGHTA and CDR2 is FQGNSA. DNA of the CDR3: TGTGCCAGCAGCTTAGATGTGGGACAGGGGGCGAACTATGGCTACACCTTC. This translates into CASSLDVGQGANYGYTF.